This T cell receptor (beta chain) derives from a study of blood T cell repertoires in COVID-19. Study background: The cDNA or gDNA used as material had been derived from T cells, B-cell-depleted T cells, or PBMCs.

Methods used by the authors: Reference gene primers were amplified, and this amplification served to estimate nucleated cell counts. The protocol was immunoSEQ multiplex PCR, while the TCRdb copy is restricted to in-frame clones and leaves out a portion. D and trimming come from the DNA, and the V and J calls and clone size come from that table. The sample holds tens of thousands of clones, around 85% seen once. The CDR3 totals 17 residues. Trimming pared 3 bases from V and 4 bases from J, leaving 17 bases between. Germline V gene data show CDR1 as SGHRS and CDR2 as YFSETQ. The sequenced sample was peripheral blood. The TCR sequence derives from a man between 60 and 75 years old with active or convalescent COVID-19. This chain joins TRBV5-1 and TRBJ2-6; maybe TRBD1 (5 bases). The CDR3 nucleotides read TGCGCCAGCAGCTCCTCATTGACAGTTCCCGGGGCCAACGTCCTGACTTTC. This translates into CASSSSLTVPGANVLTF.